This T cell receptor (beta chain) derives from a study of radiotherapy plus CTLA-4 blockade in lung cancer (dated by TCRdb to about 2018). About the full investigation: Objective responses were observed in around 20% of enrolled patients, and disease control was achieved in approximately 32%.

Library generation was performed with the immunoSEQ multiplex PCR assay. TCRdb obtained this table from immuneACCESS and retained in-frame rearrangements with V and J assigned. These tables miss some clones; where compared with another copy, unresolved V genes account for less than half of the shortfall, and the remainder is unexplained. This sample lists about 90,000 clones; around 86% were detected once. Roughly 14% of the sample comes from the top ten. There are 12 amino acids in the CDR3, from cysteine to phenylalanine inclusive. The CDR3 DNA has 36 bases and is translated from base 1. At the junction V is shortened by 2 bases and J by 9 bases, with 11 bases in between. Via the germline V gene (reference sequence), CDR1 is MNHNY and CDR2 SVGAGI. Focal radiation therapy combined with CTLA-4 blockade (ipilimumab) was tested in patients with chemo-refractory metastatic non-small-cell lung cancer.

As to this clone: Its antigen target is currently unknown. Base quality data are lacking; no much larger clone is found one base away.

The paper's findings and limits, for the study overall: The strongest predictors of response, as reported, were early dynamic changes in blood T cell clones along with a rise in serum interferon-beta after radiation. TCR clones derived from tumors expanded in peripheral blood after treatment with radiotherapy and ipilimumab.

The chain couples TRBV6-6 to TRBJ2-7; the D gene cannot be named for sure. The sequencing used peripheral blood, collected from a patient treated with radiotherapy plus ipilimumab. The source of this sequence is a human donor with non-small cell lung cancer that progressed on radiotherapy plus ipilimumab. The CDR3 region has the sequence CASSYPPGWQYF. The nucleotide sequence reads TGTGCCAGCAGTTACCCGCCTGGGTGGCAGTACTTC.